The 5 T cell receptor beta chains below come from one sample, sequenced in a study of Graves' ophthalmopathy and Graves' hyperthyroidism. TCR beta CDR3 amplification used RNA transcripts. HTBI primers were used in a first-round RT-PCR, which preceded a second-round multiplex PCR. One entry per CDR3 protein results from TCRdb running MiXCR on the multiplex PCR reads. This repertoire shows 400,000 or so distinct CDR3 sequences, about 16% found once; its top ten account for around 6.6%. Sequenced sample: peripheral blood. All receptors derive from a woman aged 18-29 years with stable Graves' hyperthyroidism.

This clonotype was observed many times. CDR3 sequence (DNA): TGTGCCAGCAAGGACCGAGGGAGCTCCTACGAGCAGTACTTC. It encodes CASKDRGSSYEQYF. V usage is TRBV7-2 and J usage is TRBJ2-7; D might be TRBD2 (5 bases). Germline lookup yields CDR1 SGHTA and CDR2 FQGNSA. V was cut by 7 bases and J by 0 bases, with 13 bases left in between. The CDR3 consists of 14 residues.

There are many counts of this clonotype. The chain couples TRBV10-3 to TRBJ1-5; D uncertain. There are 13 residues in the CDR3. Germline CDR1 is ENHRY and CDR2 is SYGVKD. Trimming removed 7 bases from V and 2 bases from J, with 9 bases in between. The chain's CDR3 is CAINHDGNQPQHF. DNA for the CDR3: TGTGCCATCAACCACGATGGCAATCAGCCCCAGCATTTT.

In this sample, this clonotype turned up many times. J is TRBJ1-5 and V is TRBV6-2 or TRBV6-3; possibly TRBD1 for D (5 bases). Germline CDR1 is MNHEY and CDR2 is SVGEGT. Between the trimmed V and J ends, which lost 6 bases and 4 bases, there was a span of 10 bases. This CDR3 comprises 13 residues. CDR3 sequence reads: CASRTEDNQPQHF. The CDR3 DNA reads TGTGCCAGCAGGACAGAAGATAATCAGCCCCAGCATTTT.

This clonotype was seen repeatedly, ten times or more. The chain joins TRBV13 to TRBJ1-2, with D maybe TRBD1 (6 bases). Looked up from germline, CDR1 is PRHDT and CDR2 is FYEKMQ (reference sequence). V was shortened by 7 bases and J by 4 bases, with 19 bases between the two germline ends. CDR3 length: 15 residues. DNA for the CDR3: TGTGCCAGCACCCCCAAGGGGGGGAGCGGCTATGGCTACACCTTC. It translates to CASTPKGGSGYGYTF.

This chain joins TRBV5-5 and TRBJ1-5; a possible D gene is TRBD1 (5 bases). CDR3 length equals 13 residues. Germline CDR1 SGHKS, CDR2 YYEKEE (reference sequence). Trimming took off 3 bases at V and 3 bases at J, with 7 bases between the two ends. The CDR3 DNA sequence: TGTGCCAGCAGCTGGGGCATCAATCAGCCCCAGCATTTT. Amino acids: CASSWGINQPQHF.